This T cell receptor beta chain was sequenced in a study of cytomegalovirus exposure and HLA in healthy donors. Findings of the study overall: Sequencing likely generated an artifact that appeared as a cluster of highly shared sequence variants. Because they were indistinguishable, some V segments, including TRBV6-2 and TRBV6-3, were excluded. Among the most significant clusters, several appeared linked to common viral pathogens in a later analysis. Productive status was seen about 87% or about 30% of the time for most TCR beta V segments in an earlier analysis.

Both 60 Vbeta primers and 13 Jbeta primers went into the PCR. This table comes from immunoSEQ multiplex PCR, and its TCRdb copy is limited to in-frame clones, with some not included. The table lists hundreds of thousands of clones, around 90% of them singletons. This CDR3 has 14 amino acids. Germline V gives CDR1 SGHRS, CDR2 YFSETQ. Trimming left V 0 bases short and J 4 bases short, with 10 bases between. This clone was counted a single time. What it binds is not known. Sequenced material: PBMCs. The receptor was isolated from a woman between 18 and 29 years old in good health and CMV-seronegative. This chain joins TRBV5-1 and TRBJ2-5; no reliable D call. The CDR3 is CASSLVVAGETQYF. DNA for the CDR3: TGCGCCAGCAGCTTGGTAGTAGCCGGAGAGACCCAGTACTTC.